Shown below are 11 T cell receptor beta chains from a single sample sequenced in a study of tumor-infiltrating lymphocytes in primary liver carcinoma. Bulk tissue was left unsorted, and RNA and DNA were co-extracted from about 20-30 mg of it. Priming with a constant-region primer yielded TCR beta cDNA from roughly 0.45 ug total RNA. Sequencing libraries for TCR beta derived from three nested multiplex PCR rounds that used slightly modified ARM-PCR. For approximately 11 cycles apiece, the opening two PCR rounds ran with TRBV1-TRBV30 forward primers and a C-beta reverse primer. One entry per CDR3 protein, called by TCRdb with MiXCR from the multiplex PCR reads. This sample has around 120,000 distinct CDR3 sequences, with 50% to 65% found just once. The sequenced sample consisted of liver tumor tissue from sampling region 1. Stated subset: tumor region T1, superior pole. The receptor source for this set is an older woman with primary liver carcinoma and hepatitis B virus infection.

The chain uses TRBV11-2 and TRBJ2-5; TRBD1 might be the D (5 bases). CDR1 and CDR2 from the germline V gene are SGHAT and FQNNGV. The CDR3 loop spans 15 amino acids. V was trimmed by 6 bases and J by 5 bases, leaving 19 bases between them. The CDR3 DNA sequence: TGTGCCAGCAGATTGGGGCTGGGATCCCATGAGACCCAGTACTTC. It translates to CASRLGLGSHETQYF.

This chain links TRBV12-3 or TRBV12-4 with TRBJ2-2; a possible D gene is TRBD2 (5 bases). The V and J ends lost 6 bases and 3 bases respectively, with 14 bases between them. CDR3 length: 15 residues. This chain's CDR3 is CASSQLDWDTGELFF. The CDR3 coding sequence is TGTGCCAGCAGCCAACTGGACTGGGACACCGGGGAGCTGTTTTTT.

The CDR3 bases are TGCGCCAGCAGCCCTACCCCCAGGGGGAACACTGAAGCTTTCTTT. The encoded protein is CASSPTPRGNTEAFF. This chain joins TRBV5-1 and TRBJ1-1; D perhaps matches TRBD1 (6 bases). The V end lost 4 bases, the J end lost 1 base, and 14 bases lay between the germline ends. The germline CDR1 and CDR2 sequences are SGHRS and YFSETQ. The CDR3 has 15 amino acids. Full variable domain (rest looked up from reference TRBV5-1 and TRBJ1-1): KAGVTQTPRYLIKTRGQQVTLSCSPISGHRSVSWYQQTPGQGLQFLFEYFSETQRNKGNFPGRFSGRQFSNSRSEMNVSTLELGDSALYLCASSPTPRGNTEAFFGQGTRLTVV.

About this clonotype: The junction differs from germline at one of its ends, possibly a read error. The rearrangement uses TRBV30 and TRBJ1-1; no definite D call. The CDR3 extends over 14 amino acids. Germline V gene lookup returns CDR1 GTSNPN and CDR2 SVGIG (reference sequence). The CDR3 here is CAWSVTRWDTESFF. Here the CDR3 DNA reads TGTGCCTGGAGTGTGACCCGGTGGGATACTGAATCTTTCTTT.

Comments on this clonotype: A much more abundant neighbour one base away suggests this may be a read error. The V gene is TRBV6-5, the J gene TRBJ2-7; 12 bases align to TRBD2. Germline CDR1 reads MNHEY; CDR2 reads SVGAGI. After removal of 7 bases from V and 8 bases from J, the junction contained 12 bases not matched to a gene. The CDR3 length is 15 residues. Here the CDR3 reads CASTSSTSGRLKQYF. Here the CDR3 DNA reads TGTGCCAGCACTTCATCGACTAGCGGGAGACTGAAGCAGTACTTC.

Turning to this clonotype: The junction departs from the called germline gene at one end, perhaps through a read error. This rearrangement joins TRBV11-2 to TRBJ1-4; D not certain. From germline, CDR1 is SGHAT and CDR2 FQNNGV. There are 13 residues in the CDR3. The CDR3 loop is CASSERLGEKPFF. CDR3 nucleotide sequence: TGCGCCAGCAGCGAGCGGCTGGGTGAAAAACCGTTTTTT.

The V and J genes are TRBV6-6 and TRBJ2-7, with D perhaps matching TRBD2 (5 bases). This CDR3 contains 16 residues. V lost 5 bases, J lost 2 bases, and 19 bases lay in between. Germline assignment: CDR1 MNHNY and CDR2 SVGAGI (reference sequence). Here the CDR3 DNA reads TGTGCCAGCAGTCCTTCTCCCGGCGTGAGGGCCTACGAGCAGTACTTC. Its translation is CASSPSPGVRAYEQYF.

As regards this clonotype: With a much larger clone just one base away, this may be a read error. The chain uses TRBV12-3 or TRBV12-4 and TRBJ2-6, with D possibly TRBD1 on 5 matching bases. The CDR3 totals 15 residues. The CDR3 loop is CASSFSLSGASVLTF. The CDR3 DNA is TGTGCCAGCAGTTTCTCGCTTTCTGGGGCCAGCGTCCTGACTTTC.

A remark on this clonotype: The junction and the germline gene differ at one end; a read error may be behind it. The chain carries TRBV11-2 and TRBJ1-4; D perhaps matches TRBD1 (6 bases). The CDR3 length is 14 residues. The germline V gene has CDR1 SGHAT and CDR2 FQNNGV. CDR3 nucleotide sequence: TGTACAAGCAGCTCCCCGACAGGAAAGGAAAAATTGTTTTTT. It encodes CTSSSPTGKEKLFF.

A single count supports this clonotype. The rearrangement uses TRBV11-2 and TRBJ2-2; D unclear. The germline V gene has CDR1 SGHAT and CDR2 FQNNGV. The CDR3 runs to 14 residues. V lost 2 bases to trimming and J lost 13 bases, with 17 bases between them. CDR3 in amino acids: CASSLHPNTWGLFF. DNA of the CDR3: TGTGCCAGCAGCTTACACCCGAACACCTGGGGGCTGTTTTTT.

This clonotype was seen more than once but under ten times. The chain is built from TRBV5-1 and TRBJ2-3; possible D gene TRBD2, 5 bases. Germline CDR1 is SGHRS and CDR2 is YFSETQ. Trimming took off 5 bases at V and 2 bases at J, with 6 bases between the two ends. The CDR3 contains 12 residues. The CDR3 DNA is TGCGCCAGCAGTCGGGACACAGATACGCAGTATTTT. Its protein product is CASSRDTDTQYF.